The 18 T cell receptor beta chains below were found in one sample sequenced in a study of T cell repertoires in cytomegalovirus infection. TCRdb recomputed calls from the reads with MiXCR, one row per CDR3 protein. The sample includes over 250,000 distinct CDR3 sequences, roughly 21% of them seen just once. These receptors' antigens are unknown. The material sequenced was cultured PBMCs, taken from culture after CMV antigen stimulation. These receptors all come from a human donor in good health (CMV status not recorded). Some clones in this sample may be carry-over from other donors' samples.

The V call is TRBV24-1, the J call TRBJ1-2; 9 positions agree with TRBD1. CDR3 length: 16 amino acids. Germline trimming cut 3 bases from V and 4 bases from J; bases unmatched to any gene: 8. CDR1 is KGHDR, CDR2 SFDVKD, per germline. The chain's CDR3 is CATSDPGTGSGYGYTF. In DNA form, the CDR3 reads TGTGCCACCAGTGATCCTGGGACAGGGTCGGGCTATGGCTACACCTTC.

This chain uses TRBV29-1 with TRBJ2-3; D unclear. The length of the CDR3 is 13 residues. In germline, CDR1 is SQVTM, CDR2 ANQGSEA. The ends were cut back, 3 bases at V and 3 bases at J, with 10 bases in the middle. CDR3 coding DNA: TGCAGCGTTGACATAGTGGGTACAGATACGCAGTATTTT. Residues: CSVDIVGTDTQYF.

The chain carries TRBV30 and TRBJ2-5, with D unclear. The CDR3 consists of 11 residues. Germline CDR1 and CDR2: GTSNPN and SVGIG (reference sequence). The V and J ends lost 0 bases and 3 bases respectively, with 2 bases between them. Here the CDR3 reads CAWSVKETQYF. As DNA, the CDR3 is TGTGCCTGGAGTGTTAAAGAGACCCAGTACTTC.

V and J are TRBV20-1 and TRBJ2-1; no firm D call. Germline CDR1 reads DFQATT; CDR2 reads SNEGSKA (reference sequence). The V end was cut by 0 bases, the J end by 2 bases, with 8 bases between. The CDR3 length is 14 residues. The DNA for the CDR3 is TGCAGTGCTAGAGATAGTGCGACCTACAATGAGCAGTTCTTC. It codes for CSARDSATYNEQFF.

The chain combines TRBV29-1 with TRBJ1-1; 7 nucleotides line up with TRBD1. Per germline, CDR1 SQVTM and CDR2 ANQGSEA. V gave up 5 bases and J gave up 3 bases; unmatched junction bases: 6. This CDR3 contains 13 residues. The CDR3 nucleotides read TGCAGCGTTAACAGGGGAGGGTACACTGAAGCTTTCTTT. It specifies CSVNRGGYTEAFF.

This clonotype showed up just a few times. This chain connects TRBV19 to TRBJ2-3; 11 bases agree with TRBD2. With 5 bases clipped from V and 6 bases from J, the junction kept 4 bases outside the gene matches. CDR3 size: 14 residues. The V gene's germline CDR1 is LNHDA and CDR2 SQIVND (reference sequence). DNA of the CDR3: TGTGCCAGTAGTCTCCCTAGCGGGAGGGATACGCAGTATTTT. Protein sequence: CASSLPSGRDTQYF.

J is TRBJ2-3 and V is TRBV27, with 8 bases matching TRBD2. The germline CDR1 and CDR2 sequences are MNHEY and SMNVEV (reference sequence). The CDR3 spans 16 residues. V gave up 9 bases and J gave up 5 bases; unmatched junction bases: 16. CDR3 coding DNA: TGTGCCAGTCAACCCCCATCGCGGGAGGCTAAAGATACGCAGTATTTT. This translates into CASQPPSREAKDTQYF.

The V call is TRBV6-5, the J call TRBJ2-3; 9 positions agree with TRBD2. J was trimmed by 3 bases and V by 0 bases; bases with no gene match: 4. Germline CDR1 MNHEY, CDR2 SVGAGI. The CDR3 consists of 16 residues. The CDR3 reads CASSYSLSGSTDTQYF. The CDR3 coding sequence is TGTGCCAGCAGTTACTCGCTTAGCGGGAGTACAGATACGCAGTATTTT.

V is TRBV5-1 and J is TRBJ1-6; 11 nucleotides line up with TRBD1. The germline CDR1 and CDR2 sequences are SGHRS and YFSETQ. With 4 bases clipped from V and 10 bases from J, the junction kept 10 bases outside the gene matches. The CDR3 runs to 16 residues. CDR3 protein: CASSKDRGRVGSPLHF. CDR3 DNA: TGCGCCAGCAGCAAGGACAGGGGGCGCGTTGGATCACCCCTCCACTTT.

This clonotype was observed a handful of times. The V and J genes are TRBV12-3 or TRBV12-4 and TRBJ1-1, with unresolved D. The CDR3 length is 14 residues. Trimming shortened V by 5 bases and J by 8 bases, and 18 bases separated the two germline ends. The chain's CDR3 is CASSPGQGAREAFF. The CDR3 DNA is TGTGCCAGCAGTCCCGGCCAAGGTGCCCGCGAAGCTTTCTTT.

This clonotype came up once. The chain links TRBV6-6 to TRBJ1-1, with D hard to call. Germline V gives CDR1 MNHNY, CDR2 SVGAGI (reference sequence). V was clipped by 6 bases and J by 5 bases, with 10 bases between them. CDR3 length equals 12 residues. CDR3 bases: TGTGCCAGCAGGGAAGGTGGAACTGAAGCTTTCTTT. This encodes CASREGGTEAFF.

The V call is TRBV2, the J call TRBJ2-2, with unresolved D. Deletions cut 4 bases from V and 0 bases from J, with 9 bases between. The CDR3 totals 15 residues. Germline CDR1 is SNHLY and CDR2 is FYNNEI. This chain's CDR3 is CASSVQLANTGELFF. CDR3 sequence (DNA): TGTGCCAGCAGTGTACAGCTCGCGAACACCGGGGAGCTGTTTTTT.

This rearrangement joins TRBV12-3 or TRBV12-4 to TRBJ1-1, with TRBD1 as a possible D gene (5 bases). The CDR3 runs to 13 residues. Trimming removed 7 bases from V and 0 bases from J, with 9 bases in between. In DNA, the CDR3 is TGTGCCAGCACCTTACAGGTGAACACTGAAGCTTTCTTT. Its protein product is CASTLQVNTEAFF.

J is TRBJ2-3 and V is TRBV7-9; D is unresolved. Trimming shortened V by 9 bases and J by 3 bases, and 10 bases separated the two germline ends. Germline V CDR1 and CDR2: SEHNR, FQNEAQ (reference sequence). CDR3 length: 12 amino acids. CDR3: CASSDTTDTQYF. As DNA, the CDR3 is TGTGCCAGTTCTGATACTACAGATACGCAGTATTTT.

The rearrangement uses TRBV7-9 and TRBJ2-1, with 9 bases that match TRBD1. In germline, CDR1 is SEHNR, CDR2 FQNEAQ (reference sequence). The CDR3 runs to 13 residues. Losses at the gene ends were 5 bases for V and 13 bases for J; bases not matched to a gene: 9. CDR3 DNA: TGTGCCAGCAGCGCCATGGGACAGGGTCCCCAGTTCTTC. As protein: CASSAMGQGPQFF.

The gene calls are TRBV10-3 and TRBJ2-7; D possibly matches TRBD1 or TRBD2 (5 bases each). This CDR3 is 12 amino acids long. The germline V gene has CDR1 ENHRY and CDR2 SYGVKD. Trimming stripped 5 bases from V and 3 bases from J, with 8 bases between. The CDR3 sequence is CAISRDLYEQYF. DNA for the CDR3: TGTGCCATCAGTCGGGACCTCTACGAGCAGTACTTC.

This rearrangement joins TRBV12-3 or TRBV12-4 to TRBJ1-5; D remains ambiguous. The CDR3 sequence is 13 residues long. The V gene lost 9 bases and the J gene lost 5 bases, with 14 bases spanning the gap. Here the CDR3 reads CASLKTRDQPQHF. CDR3 nucleotides: TGTGCCAGTCTAAAGACCCGGGATCAGCCCCAGCATTTT.

The V gene is TRBV20-1, the J gene TRBJ2-7; 8 bases align to TRBD2. Trimming at V came to 3 bases and at J to 0 bases, leaving 7 bases not matched to a gene. Germline V gene data show CDR1 as DFQATT and CDR2 as SNEGSKA (reference sequence). The CDR3 is 15 amino acids. The CDR3 reads CSASIPTSASYEQYF. In DNA form, the CDR3 reads TGCAGTGCTAGTATACCGACTAGCGCCTCCTACGAGCAGTACTTC.